The clone carrying this T cell receptor (beta chain) was observed a single time. The junction differs from germline at one of its ends, possibly a read error. Profiling relied on immunoSEQ multiplex PCR, and the TCRdb table lists in-frame clones only, not all of them. The repertoire holds around 170,000 clones, roughly four fifths seen once, with around 6.1% in the top ten. This entry comes from a study of blood T cell repertoires in COVID-19. On the study more broadly: From T cells, B-cell-depleted T cells, or PBMCs came the material, which was cDNA or gDNA.

The CDR3 consists of 15 residues. CDR1 is MNHEY and CDR2 is SVGAGI in the germline V gene. This receptor was obtained from a woman aged 35 to 49 with acute or convalescent COVID-19. This rearrangement joins TRBV6-5 to TRBJ1-2; TRBD1 matches 9 bases. Sequencing was carried out using peripheral blood. As DNA, the CDR3 is TGTGCCAGCAGTTCCAGTCGGACAGGGGACTACGGCTACACCTTC. Translating it yields CASSSSRTGDYGYTF.